One and the same sample provided the 3 T cell receptor beta chains below, sequenced in a study of shared clonotypes between healthy human individuals. The protocol was immunoSEQ multiplex PCR, while the TCRdb copy is restricted to in-frame clones and leaves out a portion. The repertoire has fewer than 850,000 clones, 60% to 80% of them found once; the top ten carry around 1.8%. The sample consisted of memory CD4+ T cells sorted from blood. Subset: CD45RA-negative fraction. The receptor source for this set is a woman in her 30s in good health.

Here the CDR3 DNA reads TGTGCCAGCAGCTTCGGACAGAGCTCTGGGGCCAACGTCCTGACTTTC. The encoded protein is CASSFGQSSGANVLTF. The V and J genes are TRBV7-9 and TRBJ2-6; D may be TRBD1 (6 bases). Germline V gene lookup returns CDR1 SEHNR and CDR2 FQNEAQ (reference sequence). The CDR3 has 16 amino acids. Trimming pared 3 bases from V and 0 bases from J, leaving 9 bases between.

The V gene is TRBV19, the J gene TRBJ2-7; 9 bases line up with TRBD1. The V and J ends lost 6 bases and 4 bases, in that order; junction bases with no gene match: 10. CDR3 size: 15 residues. The germline CDR1 and CDR2 sequences are LNHDA and SQIVND (reference sequence). The CDR3 sequence is CASRTTGTGIYEQYF. The CDR3 DNA follows: TGTGCCAGTAGAACAACCGGGACAGGGATTTACGAGCAGTACTTC.

The genes are TRBV29-1 and TRBJ2-7, with a tentative D call TRBD2 (7 bases). Trimming took 1 base from V and 6 from J, leaving 19 bases between them. CDR1 and CDR2 from the germline V gene are SQVTM and ANQGSEA. The CDR3 spans 15 residues. CDR3 protein: CSVEAGGWGGFEQYF. The CDR3 coding sequence is TGCAGCGTTGAAGCCGGAGGGTGGGGGGGCTTCGAGCAGTACTTC.